This TCR beta chain was captured by sequencing in a study of radiation and T cells in renal cell carcinoma. Time point noted: blood 4 weeks post-SBRT, at nephrectomy. Treatment reported: 15 Gy SBRT to primary tumor, nephrectomy 4 weeks later. Nephrectomy followed 15 Gy stereotactic body radiation by 4 weeks. With V trimmed by 10 bases and J by 3 bases, 7 bases remained unmatched. Germline assignment: CDR1 ENHRY and CDR2 SYGVKD. The CDR3 sequence is 13 residues long. Libraries were prepared by immunoSEQ multiplex PCR; TCRdb keeps only in-frame clonotypes and omits some of them. The sample carries about 140,000 clones, approximately 86% recorded once.

This specimen was blood, taken from a patient whose treatment included radiotherapy and nephrectomy. The chain recombines TRBV10-3 with TRBJ1-1; TRBD1 matches at 8 bases. This TCR derives from a woman between 45 and 60 years old with renal cell carcinoma. The CDR3 coding sequence is TGTGCCACGACGACAGGGGCCGACACTGAAGCTTTCTTT. Its protein product is CATTTGADTEAFF.